Below, 11 T cell receptor beta chains from the same sample are listed, as sequenced in a study of T cell clonality in common variable immunodeficiency. This table comes from immunoSEQ multiplex PCR, and its TCRdb copy is limited to in-frame clones, with some not included. The table lists some 38,000 clones, with no singletons. The sequencing input was peripheral blood mononuclear cells. All receptors derive from a person between 18 and 75 years old in good health.

This clone was seen repeatedly, ten times or more. Germline is not matched at one junction end, which may reflect a read error. The read is 3 residues too short to cover the CDR3 end, so that end is filled in from the germline J gene. The rearrangement links TRBV4-2 to TRBJ1-2, with TRBD1 as a possible D gene (6 bases). CDR3 length: 14 residues. The germline V gene encodes CDR1 LGHNA and CDR2 YNFKEQ. The CDR3 loop is CASSQGEGEIGYTF. The covered CDR3 bases are TGCGCCAGCAGCCAAGGGGAGGGGGAGATCGGC.

This clone occurred many times. The read ends 3 residues before the CDR3 terminus; that terminus is restored from the germline J gene. This sequence joins TRBV12-3 or TRBV12-4 and TRBJ1-5; 7 bases are a match to TRBD1. V gave up 5 bases and J gave up 3 bases; unmatched junction bases: 7. CDR3 size: 15 residues. The sequenced CDR3 bases are TGTGCCAGCAGTCCCGCGACAGGGTTCAATCAGCCC. Its translation: CASSPATGFNQP. The full-length CDR3 reads as CASSPATGFNQPQHF.

This clone came up many times. With the read ending 3 residues before the CDR3 end, the germline J gene is used to fill in that end. The J gene is TRBJ2-3, the V gene TRBV20-1, with 9 bases lining up with TRBD2. This CDR3 region has 14 residues. Germline trimming cut 6 bases from V and 6 bases from J; bases unmatched to any gene: 10. The germline CDR1 and CDR2 sequences are DFQATT and SNEGSKA (reference sequence). The CDR3 protein is CSAAPGLAHDTQYF. CDR3 bases read: TGCAGTGCGGCCCCGGGACTAGCTCATGATACG.

This clone has a count of ten or more. The read ends 3 residues before the CDR3 terminus; that terminus is restored from the germline J gene. This sample includes further DNA sequences coding for the same CDR3. The J gene is TRBJ2-7, the V gene TRBV18; 8 nucleotides align to TRBD2. V lost 2 bases, J lost 0 bases, and 0 bases stayed unmatched. Germline V gives CDR1 KGHSH, CDR2 LQKENI. This CDR3 has 14 amino acids. The DNA read from the CDR3 is TGTGCCAGCTCACCAGGGACTAGCTCCTACGAG. Translating gives CASSPGTSSYE. The complete CDR3 sequence is CASSPGTSSYEQYF.

This clone was detected ten times or more. The sequenced fragment ends 3 residues before the CDR3 boundary, so the rest is inferred from the germline J gene. The chain combines TRBV18 with TRBJ2-5; D call uncertain. The germline V gene has CDR1 KGHSH and CDR2 LQKENI. This CDR3 is 13 amino acids long. The V end lost 5 bases, the J end lost 1 base, and 8 bases lay between the germline ends. The part of the CDR3 DNA that was read is TGTGCCAGCTCAAAGTACGGCCAAGAGACC. Encoded protein: CASSKYGQET. The full-length CDR3 reads as CASSKYGQETQYF.

This clone was recorded many times. The read terminates 3 residues ahead of where the CDR3 ends, so the germline J gene completes it. The chain employs TRBV5-1 and TRBJ2-7; 11 bases fit TRBD1. The junction had 5 bases not matched to a gene; V was cut back by 4 bases and J by 2 bases. CDR1 is SGHRS and CDR2 is YFSETQ in the germline V gene. This CDR3 comprises 15 residues. CDR3 DNA, as far as it was read: TGCGCCAGCAGCGTGGGGACAGGGGGTACCTACGAG. This gives the protein CASSVGTGGTYE. The whole CDR3 sequence reads CASSVGTGGTYEQYF. Full variable domain (remainder filled in from reference TRBV5-1 and TRBJ2-7): KAGVTQTPRYLIKTRGQQVTLSCSPISGHRSVSWYQQTPGQGLQFLFEYFSETQRNKGNFPGRFSGRQFSNSRSEMNVSTLELGDSALYLCASSVGTGGTYEQYFGPGTRLTVT.

This clone was counted ten times or more. Coverage ceases 3 residues before the CDR3 finishes, and the germline J gene fills in the end. The chain recombines TRBV20-1 with TRBJ2-3; D call uncertain. The CDR3 covers 16 residues. CDR1 is DFQATT, CDR2 SNEGSKA, per germline (reference sequence). Trimming left V 1 base short and J 2 bases short, with 16 bases between. This chain's CDR3 is CSARAFSQFFTDTQYF. The sequenced CDR3 bases are TGCAGTGCTAGAGCCTTTTCACAGTTCTTCACAGATACG.

This clone has at least ten counts. The read finishes 3 residues shy of the CDR3 end, and the germline J gene is used to complete it. This chain uses TRBV14 with TRBJ2-7; D gene ambiguous. Germline CDR1 and CDR2: SGHDN and FVKESK. The CDR3 totals 13 residues. Between the trimmed V and J ends, which lost 6 bases and 3 bases, there was a span of 12 bases. CDR3 DNA, as far as it was read: TGTGCCAGCAGTACACCGAACGTCTACGAG. This gives the protein CASSTPNVYE. The CDR3 as a whole reads CASSTPNVYEQYF.

This clone appeared many times. The CDR3 end is not reached by the read, which stops 3 residues before it; the germline J gene fills it in. The rearrangement links TRBV12-3 or TRBV12-4 to TRBJ2-3; the D is unclear. There are 11 residues in the CDR3. Trimming pared 5 bases from V and 6 bases from J, leaving 6 bases between. The CDR3 bases that were read are TGTGCCAGCAGTCTACTGGATACG. It is translated as CASSLLDT. The whole CDR3 sequence is CASSLLDTQYF.

This clone was counted at least ten times. The read terminates 3 residues before the CDR3 end, so the remaining end is supplied by the germline J gene. This rearrangement joins TRBV19 to TRBJ1-6, with no clear D. Germline CDR1 and CDR2: LNHDA and SQIVND (reference sequence). This CDR3 comprises 12 residues. Deletions cut 4 bases from V and 5 bases from J, with 3 bases between. The sequenced CDR3 bases are TGTGCCAGTAGTAAGGATAATTCACCC. This codes for CASSKDNSP. The complete CDR3 sequence is CASSKDNSPLHF.

This clone was observed at least ten times. The CDR3 end falls 3 residues outside the read, so it is completed with the germline J gene. The chain recombines TRBV30 with TRBJ2-5, with D maybe TRBD2 (5 bases). The CDR3 consists of 14 residues. Germline V gene data show CDR1 as GTSNPN and CDR2 as SVGIG (reference sequence). Trimming removed 2 bases at V and 4 bases at J, with 14 bases between. CDR3 sequence reads: CAWSRTSLAETQYF. The sequenced CDR3 bases are TGTGCCTGGAGTCGTACCTCGCTAGCAGAGACC.